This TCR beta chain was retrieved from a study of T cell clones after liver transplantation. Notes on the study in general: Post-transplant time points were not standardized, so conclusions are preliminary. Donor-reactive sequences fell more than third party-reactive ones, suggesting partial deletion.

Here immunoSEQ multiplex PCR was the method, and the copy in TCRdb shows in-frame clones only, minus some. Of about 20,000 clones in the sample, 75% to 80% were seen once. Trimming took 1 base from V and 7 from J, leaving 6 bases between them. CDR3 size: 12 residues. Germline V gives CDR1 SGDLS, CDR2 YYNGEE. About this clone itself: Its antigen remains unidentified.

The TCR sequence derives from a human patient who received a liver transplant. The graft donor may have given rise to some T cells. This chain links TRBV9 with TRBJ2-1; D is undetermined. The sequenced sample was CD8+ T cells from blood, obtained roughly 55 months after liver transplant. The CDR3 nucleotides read TGTGCCAGCAGCGTATTGGGGAATGAGCAGTTCTTC. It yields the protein CASSVLGNEQFF.